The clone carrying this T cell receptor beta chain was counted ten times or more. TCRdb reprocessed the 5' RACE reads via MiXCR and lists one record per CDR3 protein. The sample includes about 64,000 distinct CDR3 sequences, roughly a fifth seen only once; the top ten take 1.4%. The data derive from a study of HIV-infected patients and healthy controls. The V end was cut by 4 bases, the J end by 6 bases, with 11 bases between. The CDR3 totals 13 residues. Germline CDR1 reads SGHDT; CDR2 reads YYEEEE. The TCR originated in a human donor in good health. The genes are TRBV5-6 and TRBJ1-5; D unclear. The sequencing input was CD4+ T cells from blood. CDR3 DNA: TGTGCCAGCAGCCCGGGTCCAGGTCAGCCCCAGCATTTT. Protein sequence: CASSPGPGQPQHF.